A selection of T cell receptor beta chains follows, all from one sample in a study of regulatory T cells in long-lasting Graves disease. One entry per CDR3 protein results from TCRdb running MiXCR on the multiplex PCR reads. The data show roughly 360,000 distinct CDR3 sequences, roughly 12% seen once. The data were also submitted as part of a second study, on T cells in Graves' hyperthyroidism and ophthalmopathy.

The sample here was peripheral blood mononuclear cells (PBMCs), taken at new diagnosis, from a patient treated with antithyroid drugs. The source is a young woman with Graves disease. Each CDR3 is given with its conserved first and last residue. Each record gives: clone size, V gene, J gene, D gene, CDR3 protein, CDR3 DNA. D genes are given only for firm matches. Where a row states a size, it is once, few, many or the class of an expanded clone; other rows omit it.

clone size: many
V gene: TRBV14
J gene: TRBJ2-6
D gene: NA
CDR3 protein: CASSLSAGANVLTF
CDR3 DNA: TGTGCCAGCAGCCTGTCTGCTGGGGCCAACGTCCTGACTTTC

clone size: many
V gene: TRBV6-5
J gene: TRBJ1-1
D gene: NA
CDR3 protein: CASSYSVVRAGDTEAFF
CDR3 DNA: TGTGCCAGCAGTTACTCCGTAGTGAGGGCGGGCGACACTGAAGCTTTCTTT

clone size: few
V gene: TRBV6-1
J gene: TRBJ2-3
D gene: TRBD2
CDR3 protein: CASSLSGTYTDTQYF
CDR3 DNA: TGTGCCAGCAGTCTTAGCGGGACTTACACAGATACGCAGTATTTT

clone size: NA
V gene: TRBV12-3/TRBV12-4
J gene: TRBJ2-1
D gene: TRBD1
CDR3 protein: CASSFRWTGDSAYNEQFF
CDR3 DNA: TGTGCCAGCAGTTTCCGGTGGACAGGGGACTCCGCCTACAATGAGCAGTTCTTC

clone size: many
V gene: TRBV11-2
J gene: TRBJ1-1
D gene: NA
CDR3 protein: CASSLEVGLNTEAFF
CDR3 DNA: TGTGCCAGCAGCTTAGAAGTGGGCCTGAACACTGAAGCTTTCTTT

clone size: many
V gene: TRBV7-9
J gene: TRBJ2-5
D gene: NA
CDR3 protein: CASSLGSGARETQYF
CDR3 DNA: TGTGCCAGCAGCTTAGGCTCGGGGGCTCGGGAGACCCAGTACTTC

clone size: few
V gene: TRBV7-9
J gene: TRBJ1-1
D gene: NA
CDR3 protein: CASSLALGVFMNTEAFF
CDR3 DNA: TGTGCCAGCAGCTTAGCGCTAGGGGTATTCATGAACACTGAAGCTTTCTTT

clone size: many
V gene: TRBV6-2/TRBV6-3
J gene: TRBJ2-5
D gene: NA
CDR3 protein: CASSYSTPGFGQETQYF
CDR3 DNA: TGTGCCAGCAGTTACTCGACCCCGGGCTTTGGACAAGAGACCCAGTACTTC

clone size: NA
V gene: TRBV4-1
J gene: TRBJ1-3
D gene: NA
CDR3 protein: CASSQIPGISGNTIYF
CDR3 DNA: TGCGCCAGCAGCCAAATACCAGGAATCTCTGGAAACACCATATATTTT

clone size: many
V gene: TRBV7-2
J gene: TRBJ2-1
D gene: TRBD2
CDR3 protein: CASSLGLAGVYNEQFF
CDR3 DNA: TGTGCCAGCAGCTTAGGTCTAGCGGGGGTGTACAATGAGCAGTTCTTC

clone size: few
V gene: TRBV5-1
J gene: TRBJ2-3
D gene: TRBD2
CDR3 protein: CASSPRLAGGGDTQYF
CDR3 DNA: TGCGCCAGCAGCCCTAGGCTAGCGGGGGGTGGAGATACGCAGTATTTT

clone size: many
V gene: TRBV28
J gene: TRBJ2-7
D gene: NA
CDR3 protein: CASSFSDAGSYEQYF
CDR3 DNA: TGTGCCAGCAGTTTTTCGGATGCGGGCTCCTACGAGCAGTACTTC

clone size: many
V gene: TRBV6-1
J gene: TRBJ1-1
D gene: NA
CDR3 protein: CASNSLDMKNTEAFF
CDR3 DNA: TGTGCCAGCAACTCCTTGGACATGAAGAACACTGAAGCTTTCTTT

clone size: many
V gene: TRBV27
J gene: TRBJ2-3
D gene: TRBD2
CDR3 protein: CASAKGTRLNTQYF
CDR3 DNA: TGTGCCAGCGCAAAAGGGACTAGACTTAATACGCAGTATTTT

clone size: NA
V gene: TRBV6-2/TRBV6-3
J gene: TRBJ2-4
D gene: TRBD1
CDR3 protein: CASSRTGTGVTKNIQYF
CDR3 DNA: TGTGCCAGCAGTCGAACCGGGACAGGGGTCACCAAAAACATTCAGTACTTC

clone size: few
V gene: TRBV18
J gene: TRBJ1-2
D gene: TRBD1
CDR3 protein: CASSPSRQGYYGYTF
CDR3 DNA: TGTGCCAGCTCACCAAGTCGACAGGGGTACTATGGCTACACCTTC

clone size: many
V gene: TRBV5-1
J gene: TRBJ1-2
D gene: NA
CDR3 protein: CASSFDREYGYTF
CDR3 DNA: TGCGCCAGCAGCTTTGACAGAGAATATGGCTACACCTTC

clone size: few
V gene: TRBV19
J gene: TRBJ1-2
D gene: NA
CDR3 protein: CASSIGSGGLGYGYTF
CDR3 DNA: TGTGCCAGTAGTATAGGATCTGGAGGGCTCGGCTATGGCTACACCTTC

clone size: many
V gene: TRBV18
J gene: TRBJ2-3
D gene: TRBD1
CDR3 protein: CASSPMDRGTDTQYF
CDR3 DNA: TGTGCCAGCTCACCAATGGACAGGGGCACAGATACGCAGTATTTT

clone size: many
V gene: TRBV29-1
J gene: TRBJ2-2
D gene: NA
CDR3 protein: CSVEVGWNTGELFF
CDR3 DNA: TGCAGCGTTGAAGTGGGGTGGAACACCGGGGAGCTGTTTTTT

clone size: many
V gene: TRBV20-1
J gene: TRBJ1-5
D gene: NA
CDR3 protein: CSAKPDKANQPQHF
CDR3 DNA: TGCAGTGCTAAACCGGACAAAGCCAATCAGCCCCAGCATTTT

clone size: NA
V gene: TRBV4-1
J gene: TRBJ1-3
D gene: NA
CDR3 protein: CASSQEWRRGNTIYF
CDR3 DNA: TGCGCCAGCAGCCAAGAGTGGCGGAGGGGAAACACCATATATTTT